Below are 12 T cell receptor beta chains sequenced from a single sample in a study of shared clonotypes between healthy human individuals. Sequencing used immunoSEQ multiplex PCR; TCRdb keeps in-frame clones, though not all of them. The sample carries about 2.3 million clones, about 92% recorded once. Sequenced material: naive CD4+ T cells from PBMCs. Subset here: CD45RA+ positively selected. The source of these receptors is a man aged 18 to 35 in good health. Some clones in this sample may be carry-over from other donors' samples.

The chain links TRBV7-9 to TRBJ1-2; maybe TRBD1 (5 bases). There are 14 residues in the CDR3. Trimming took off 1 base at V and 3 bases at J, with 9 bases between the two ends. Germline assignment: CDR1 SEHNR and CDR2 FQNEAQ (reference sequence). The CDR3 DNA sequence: TGTGCCAGCAGCTTAGAGCCACAGGACTATGGCTACACCTTC. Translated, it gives CASSLEPQDYGYTF. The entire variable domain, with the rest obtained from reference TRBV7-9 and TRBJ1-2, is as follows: DTGVSQNPRHKITKRGQNVTFRCDPISEHNRLYWYRQTLGQGPEFLTYFQNEAQLEKSRLLSDRFSAERPKGSFSTLEIQRTEQGDSAMYLCASSLEPQDYGYTFGSGTRLTVV.

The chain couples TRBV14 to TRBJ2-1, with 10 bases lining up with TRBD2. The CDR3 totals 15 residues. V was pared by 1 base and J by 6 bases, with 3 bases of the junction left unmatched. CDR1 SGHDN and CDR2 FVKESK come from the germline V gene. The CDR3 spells CASSQVAGGLNEQFF. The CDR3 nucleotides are TGTGCCAGCAGCCAAGTAGCGGGAGGCCTCAATGAGCAGTTCTTC.

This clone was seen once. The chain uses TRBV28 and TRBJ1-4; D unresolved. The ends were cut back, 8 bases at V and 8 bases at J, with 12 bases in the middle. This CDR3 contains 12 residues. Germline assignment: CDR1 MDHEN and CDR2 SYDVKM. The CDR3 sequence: CASCKGREKLFF. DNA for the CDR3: TGTGCCAGCTGTAAGGGTCGGGAAAAACTGTTTTTT. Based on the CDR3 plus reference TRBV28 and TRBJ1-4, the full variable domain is DVKVTQSSRYLVKRTGEKVFLECVQDMDHENMFWYRQDPGLGLRLIYFSYDVKMKEKGDIPEGYSVSREKKERFSLILESASTNQTSMYLCASCKGREKLFFGSGTQLSVL.

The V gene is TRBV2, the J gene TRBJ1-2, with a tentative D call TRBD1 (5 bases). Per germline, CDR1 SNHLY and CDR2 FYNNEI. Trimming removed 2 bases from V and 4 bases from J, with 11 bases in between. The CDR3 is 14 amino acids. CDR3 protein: CASSETGAVYGYTF. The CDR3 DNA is TGTGCCAGCAGTGAAACCGGGGCTGTCTATGGCTACACCTTC.

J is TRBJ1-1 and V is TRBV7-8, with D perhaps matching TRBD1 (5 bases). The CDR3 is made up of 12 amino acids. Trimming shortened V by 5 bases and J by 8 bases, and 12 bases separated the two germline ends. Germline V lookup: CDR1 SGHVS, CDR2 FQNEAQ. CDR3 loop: CASSQRDREAFF. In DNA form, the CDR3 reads TGTGCCAGCAGCCAGAGGGACCGGGAAGCTTTCTTT. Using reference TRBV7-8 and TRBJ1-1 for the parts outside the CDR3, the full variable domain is GAGVSQSPRYKVAKRGQDVALRCDPISGHVSLFWYQQALGQGPEFLTYFQNEAQLDKSGLPSDRFFAERPEGSVSTLKIQRTQQEDSAVYLCASSQRDREAFFGQGTRLTVV.

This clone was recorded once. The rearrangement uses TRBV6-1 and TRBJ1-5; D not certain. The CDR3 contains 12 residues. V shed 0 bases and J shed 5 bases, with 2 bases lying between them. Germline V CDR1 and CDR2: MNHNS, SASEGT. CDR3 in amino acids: CASSEAHQPQHF. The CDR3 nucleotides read TGTGCCAGCAGTGAAGCTCATCAGCCCCAGCATTTT.

In DNA, the CDR3 is TGTGCCAGCAGTACGGGACACGTGACCTCTGGAAACACCATATATTTT. This gives the protein CASSTGHVTSGNTIYF. This chain links TRBV28 with TRBJ1-3; tentatively, D is TRBD1 (6 bases). The CDR3 loop spans 16 amino acids. Germline V CDR1 and CDR2: MDHEN, SYDVKM. V was clipped by 5 bases and J by 0 bases, with 14 bases between them.

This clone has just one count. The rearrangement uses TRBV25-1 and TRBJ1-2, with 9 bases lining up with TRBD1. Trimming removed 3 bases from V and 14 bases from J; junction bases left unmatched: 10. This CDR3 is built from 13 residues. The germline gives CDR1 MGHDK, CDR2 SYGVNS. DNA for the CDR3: TGTGCCAGCAGTGACCCCCCAGGACAGGGGATAACCTTC. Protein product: CASSDPPGQGITF.

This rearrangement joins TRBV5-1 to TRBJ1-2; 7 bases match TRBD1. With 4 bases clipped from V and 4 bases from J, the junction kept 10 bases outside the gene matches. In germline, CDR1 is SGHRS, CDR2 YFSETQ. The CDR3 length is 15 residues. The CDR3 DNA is TGCGCCAGCAGCATGGTACTGGGACAGAGCTATGGCTACACCTTC. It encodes CASSMVLGQSYGYTF.

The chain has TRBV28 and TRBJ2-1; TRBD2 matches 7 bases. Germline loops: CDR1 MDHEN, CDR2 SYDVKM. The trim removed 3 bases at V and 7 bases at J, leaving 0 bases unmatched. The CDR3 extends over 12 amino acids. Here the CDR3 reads CASSLRENEQFF. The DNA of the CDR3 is TGTGCCAGCAGTTTGCGGGAGAATGAGCAGTTCTTC.

CDR3 DNA sequence: TGCGCCAGCAGTCAATCAGGAGGGGAACTAGCGGCAGCCAAAAACATTCAGTACTTC. Translation gives CASSQSGGELAAAKNIQYF. The gene calls are TRBV23-1 and TRBJ2-4, with 8 positions matching TRBD2. TRBV23-1 is marked as an open reading frame, function uncertain. Trimming removed 0 bases from V and 0 bases from J; junction bases left unmatched: 10. The CDR3 consists of 19 residues.

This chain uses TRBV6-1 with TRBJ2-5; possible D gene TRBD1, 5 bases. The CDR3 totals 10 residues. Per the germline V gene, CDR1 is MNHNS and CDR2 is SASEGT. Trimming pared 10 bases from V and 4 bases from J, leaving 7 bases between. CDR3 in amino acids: CATQGETQYF. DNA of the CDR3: TGTGCCACCCAGGGAGAGACCCAGTACTTC.